The clone carrying this TCR beta chain was picked up a small number of times. Attachment of unique molecular identifiers was made to individual cDNA molecules. TCRdb analysed the 5' RACE reads with MiXCR anew, one entry per CDR3 protein. The sample includes about 68,000 distinct CDR3 sequences, approximately 12% of them seen just once. The data are from a study of early T cells in non-severe SARS-CoV-2 infection. The CDR3 is made up of 16 amino acids. The V gene end was trimmed by 6 bases and the J gene end by 4 bases; junction bases not matched to a gene: 13. CDR1 and CDR2 from the germline V gene are SGHDT and YYEEEE.

The sample was whole blood. The sequence derives from an adult who was a healthcare worker with PCR-confirmed SARS-CoV-2 infection or an uninfected control (not recorded which). The chain links TRBV5-6 to TRBJ2-3, with TRBD2 identical over 8 bases. CDR3 nucleotides: TGTGCCAGCACCCTGACTAGCGCGGGCTTCTCAGATACGCAGTATTTT. This translates into CASTLTSAGFSDTQYF.